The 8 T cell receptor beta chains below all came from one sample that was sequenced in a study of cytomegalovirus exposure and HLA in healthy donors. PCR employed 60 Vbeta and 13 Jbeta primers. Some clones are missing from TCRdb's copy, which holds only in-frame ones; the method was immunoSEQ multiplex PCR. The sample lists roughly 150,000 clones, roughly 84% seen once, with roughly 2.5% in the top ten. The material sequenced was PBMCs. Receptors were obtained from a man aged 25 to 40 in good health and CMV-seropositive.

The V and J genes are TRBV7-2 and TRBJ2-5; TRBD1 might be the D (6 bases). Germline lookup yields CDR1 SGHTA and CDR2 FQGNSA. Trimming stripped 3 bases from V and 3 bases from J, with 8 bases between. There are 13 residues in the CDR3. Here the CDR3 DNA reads TGTGCCAGCAGCTTTGGACAGAAAGAGACCCAGTACTTC. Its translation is CASSFGQKETQYF.

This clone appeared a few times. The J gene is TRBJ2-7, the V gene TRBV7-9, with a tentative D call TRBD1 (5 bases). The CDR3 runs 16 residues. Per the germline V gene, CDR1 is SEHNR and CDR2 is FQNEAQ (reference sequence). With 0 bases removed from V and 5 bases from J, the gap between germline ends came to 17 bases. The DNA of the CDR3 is TGTGCCAGCAGCTTAGCCGCCTCTTTCAGGGCACACGAGCAGTACTTC. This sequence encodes CASSLAASFRAHEQYF.

The chain's CDR3 is CASSQDWGDTGELFF. The CDR3 DNA reads TGCGCCAGCAGCCAAGATTGGGGGGACACCGGGGAGCTGTTTTTT. The chain uses TRBV4-1 and TRBJ2-2; tentatively, D is TRBD2 (6 bases). CDR3 length: 15 amino acids. Trimming took off 0 bases at V and 3 bases at J, with 8 bases between the two ends. Germline assignment: CDR1 MGHRA and CDR2 YSYEKL.

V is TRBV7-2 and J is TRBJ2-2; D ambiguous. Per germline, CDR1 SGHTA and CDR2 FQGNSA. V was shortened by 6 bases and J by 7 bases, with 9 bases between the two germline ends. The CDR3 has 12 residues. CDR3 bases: TGTGCCAGCAGTTGGTACGGCGGGGAGCTGTTTTTT. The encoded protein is CASSWYGGELFF.

CDR3 loop: CASSLGQSPYEQYF. The CDR3 nucleotides are TGTGCCAGCAGCCTGGGACAGTCGCCCTACGAGCAGTACTTC. This rearrangement joins TRBV7-2 to TRBJ2-7, with 7 bases that match TRBD1. After removal of 5 bases from V and 2 bases from J, the junction contained 6 bases not matched to a gene. This CDR3 is built from 14 residues. Germline V gene data show CDR1 as SGHTA and CDR2 as FQGNSA.

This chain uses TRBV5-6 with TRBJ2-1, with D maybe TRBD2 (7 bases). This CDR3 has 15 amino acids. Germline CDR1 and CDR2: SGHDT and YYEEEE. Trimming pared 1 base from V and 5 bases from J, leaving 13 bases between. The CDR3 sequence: CASSLLGRGDNEQFF. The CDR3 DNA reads TGTGCCAGCAGCTTGCTGGGGAGGGGGGACAATGAGCAGTTCTTC. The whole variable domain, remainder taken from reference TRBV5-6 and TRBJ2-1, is DAGVTQSPTHLIKTRGQQVTLRCSPKSGHDTVSWYQQALGQGPQFIFQYYEEEERQRGNFPDRFSGHQFPNYSSELNVNALLLGDSALYLCASSLLGRGDNEQFFGPGTRLTVL.

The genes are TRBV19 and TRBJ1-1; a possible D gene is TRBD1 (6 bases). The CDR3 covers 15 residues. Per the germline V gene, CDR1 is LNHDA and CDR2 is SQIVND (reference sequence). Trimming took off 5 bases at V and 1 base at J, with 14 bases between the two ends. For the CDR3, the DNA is TGTGCCAGTAGTCAATCCGGACAGACGAACACTGAAGCTTTCTTT. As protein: CASSQSGQTNTEAFF.

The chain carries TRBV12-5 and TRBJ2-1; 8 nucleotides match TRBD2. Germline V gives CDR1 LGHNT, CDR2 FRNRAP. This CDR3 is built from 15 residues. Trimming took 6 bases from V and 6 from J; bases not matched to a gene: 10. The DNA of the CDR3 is TGTGCTAGTGGCGCCGGGACTAGGGACTCCAATGAGCAGTTCTTC. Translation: CASGAGTRDSNEQFF.